This is a list of T cell receptor beta chains from one sample in a study of cytomegalovirus exposure and HLA in healthy donors. The table came from immunoSEQ multiplex PCR; TCRdb's copy has only in-frame clones and leaves some out. The sample consists of some 180,000 clones, just under 80% of them appearing once. The sample comprised PBMCs. Receptor source: a female donor in good health and CMV-seronegative. The CDR3 runs from the conserved cysteine through the conserved F or W. Fields, in order: clone size, V gene, D gene, J gene, CDR3 DNA, CDR3 protein. The D gene is left open where the match is weak. Where a row states a size, it is once, few, many or the class of an expanded clone; other rows omit it.

.	TRBV7-9	TRBD2	TRBJ2-3	TGTTCCAGCAGCTTACCGGCAAGGACTAGCGGGATGGGGACAGATACGCAGTATTTT	CSSSLPARTSGMGTDTQYF
.	TRBV28	TRBD1	TRBJ2-3	TGTGCCAGCAGAGGACCGGGACAGGGGGCCGGGGATACGCAGTATTTT	CASRGPGQGAGDTQYF
.	TRBV5-1	TRBD1	TRBJ1-1	TGCGCCAGCAGCTCAGGACAGGGTATGGGAAACACTGAAGCTTTCTTT	CASSSGQGMGNTEAFF
.	TRBV5-1	TRBD1	TRBJ2-6	TGCGCCAGCAGCTTAACAGGGGGCGCTGGGGCCAACGTCCTGACTTTC	CASSLTGGAGANVLTF
.	TRBV2	.	TRBJ1-6	TGTGCCAGCAGCGAAGACAGATCCACCCTCCACTTT	CASSEDRSTLHF
.	TRBV7-2	TRBD1	TRBJ2-7	TGTGCCAGCAGGGAGGGTCCCGGGACAGGGGGCGAATACGAGCAGTACTTC	CASREGPGTGGEYEQYF
.	TRBV7-8	TRBD2	TRBJ2-2	TGTGCCAGCAGCCGGCGAGCGGGGGGGCAAGGCGGGGAGCTGTTTTTT	CASSRRAGGQGGELFF
.	TRBV5-1	TRBD2	TRBJ2-1	TGCGCCAGCAGCTTGGGCGGACTAGCGGGGGCCAGTGAGCAGTTCTTC	CASSLGGLAGASEQFF
few	TRBV5-6	TRBD2	TRBJ2-2	TGTGCCAGCAGCCCCGTGATAGCGGGAGATCCCACCGGGGAGCTGTTTTTT	CASSPVIAGDPTGELFF
.	TRBV15	.	TRBJ2-5	TGTGCCACCAGCAGAGATTTTTCCGGGCGGGGGACCCAGTACTTC	CATSRDFSGRGTQYF
.	TRBV5-1	TRBD1	TRBJ1-2	TGCGCCAGCAGCTTTGGACAGGGCCAACATGGCTACACCTTC	CASSFGQGQHGYTF
once	TRBV2	TRBD1	TRBJ1-5	TGTGCCAGCAGTGGGCAGGGGGGTAGCAATCAGCCCCAGCATTTT	CASSGQGGSNQPQHF
.	TRBV7-2	.	TRBJ2-7	TGTGCCAGCGAGGACAAGGCAGGGCAAGGAAGCTCCTACGAGCAGTACTTC	CASEDKAGQGSSYEQYF
once	TRBV2	.	TRBJ1-1	TGTGCCAGCAGGCAGGGTGTGGACACTGAAGCTTTCTTT	CASRQGVDTEAFF
.	TRBV11-3	.	TRBJ2-1	TGTGCCAGCAGCTTAGAACTAGGAGGAGAGCAGTTCTTC	CASSLELGGEQFF
.	TRBV9	TRBD2	TRBJ2-1	TGTGCCAGCAGCGTCGAGCAGGGGACTAGGAGGCAGTTCTTC	CASSVEQGTRRQFF
.	TRBV19	.	TRBJ2-5	TGTGCCAGTAGTAACGGAGAGACCCAGTACTTC	CASSNGETQYF
.	TRBV9	.	TRBJ2-1	TGTGCCAGCAGCGTAGCGGGGGACTCCTACAATGAGCAGTTCTTC	CASSVAGDSYNEQFF
few	TRBV5-1	TRBD2	TRBJ2-5	TGCGCCAGCAGCTTGCCGGGACTAGCGGGGGGGAAAGAGACCCAGTACTTC	CASSLPGLAGGKETQYF
.	TRBV4-1	.	TRBJ2-7	TGCGCCAGCAGCCACTCCTCGAGCGCCCGGAGCTCCTACGAGCAGTACTTC	CASSHSSSARSSYEQYF
.	TRBV4-2	.	TRBJ2-7	TGTGCCAGCAGCCAAGACGGCGGGACCCCCTACGAGCAGTACTTC	CASSQDGGTPYEQYF
.	TRBV6-1	TRBD2	TRBJ2-3	TGTGCCACCCAGCGGGGGGTGGGGGCAGATACGCAGTATTTT	CATQRGVGADTQYF
.	TRBV29-1	.	TRBJ2-2	TGCAGCGTTGAAGATGATACCTCACAGGGTAGAAAAGTCACCGGGGAGCTGTTTTTT	CSVEDDTSQGRKVTGELFF
.	TRBV2	TRBD1	TRBJ1-1	TGTGCCAGAGAACCCGGACAGGGGAAGAACACTGAAGCTTTCTTT	CAREPGQGKNTEAFF
.	TRBV6-1	.	TRBJ1-2	TGTGCCAGCAGGAGGTCCTCTAACTATGGCTACACCTTC	CASRRSSNYGYTF
.	TRBV9	.	TRBJ1-2	TGTGCCAGCACCGACAGAAACGAGAGGGGCTACACCTTC	CASTDRNERGYTF
.	TRBV11-3	.	TRBJ2-1	TGTGCCAGCAGCCCCGGGTGGGAGAGTAATTACAATGAGCAGTTCTTC	CASSPGWESNYNEQFF
once	TRBV9	TRBD2	TRBJ2-2	TGTGCCAGCACCTCTAGCGGGAGAGCCACCGGGGAGCTGTTTTTT	CASTSSGRATGELFF
.	TRBV30	TRBD1	TRBJ2-7	TGTGCCTGGAGTGTACGCCAGGGGGTCAGGTCCTACGAGCAGTACTTC	CAWSVRQGVRSYEQYF
.	TRBV5-1	.	TRBJ2-5	TGCGCCAGCAGCTCAGGGCGAGAGACCCAGTACTTC	CASSSGRETQYF
.	TRBV19	TRBD2	TRBJ2-1	TGTGCCAGTAGTATAGGGCTAGCGGGGGCCGATGAGCAGTTCTTC	CASSIGLAGADEQFF
.	TRBV10-3	TRBD1	TRBJ1-4	TGTGCCGTCATGGACAGGGTTGGTGAAAAACTGTTTTTT	CAVMDRVGEKLFF
.	TRBV13	.	TRBJ1-2	TGTGCCAGCAGCCCCAGCCCAGGGTCTCCGGACGGCTATGGCTACACCTTC	CASSPSPGSPDGYGYTF
.	TRBV18	TRBD1	TRBJ2-3	TGTGCCAGCTCATCCAGACAGGGGGCGAAGAATACGCAGTATTTT	CASSSRQGAKNTQYF
.	TRBV28	TRBD1	TRBJ2-7	TGTGCCAGCAGTCTCGGGACAGGGGGATACTACGAGCAGTACTTC	CASSLGTGGYYEQYF
.	TRBV6-1	.	TRBJ2-7	TGTGCCAGCATGCGGGGTTGGCAAGGAACCTACGAGCAGTACTTC	CASMRGWQGTYEQYF
.	TRBV6-5	.	TRBJ1-2	TGTGCCAGCAGGGGGGGGGTCTATGGCTACACCTTC	CASRGGVYGYTF
.	TRBV9	TRBD2	TRBJ2-2	TGTGCCAGCAGCGCGGGACTAGCGGGGGATAACACCGGGGAGCTGTTTTTT	CASSAGLAGDNTGELFF
.	TRBV5-1	TRBD1	TRBJ2-7	TGCGCCAGCAGCTTACAACCGGGACAGGGCTATTACGAGCAGTACTTC	CASSLQPGQGYYEQYF
once	TRBV7-8	.	TRBJ2-7	TGTGCCAGCAGCTTAGTTCGCGTTAAGCACGGGAGAATCTCCTACGAGCAGTACTTC	CASSLVRVKHGRISYEQYF
.	TRBV2	TRBD1	TRBJ2-1	TGTGCCAGCAGGAACAGGGGATGGATCCTCGATGAGCAGTTCTTC	CASRNRGWILDEQFF
.	TRBV4-1	.	TRBJ2-7	TGCGCCAGCAGCCACCCTGGGGGACAAAAGAACTTC	CASSHPGGQKNF
.	TRBV6-5	TRBD2	TRBJ2-1	TGTGCCAGCAGACTACTAGCGGGAGGGCAAGAGCAGTTCTTC	CASRLLAGGQEQFF
once	TRBV7-3	TRBD1	TRBJ2-3	TGTGCCAGCAGCTTAGGACAGGGTCCCGATACGCAGTATTTT	CASSLGQGPDTQYF